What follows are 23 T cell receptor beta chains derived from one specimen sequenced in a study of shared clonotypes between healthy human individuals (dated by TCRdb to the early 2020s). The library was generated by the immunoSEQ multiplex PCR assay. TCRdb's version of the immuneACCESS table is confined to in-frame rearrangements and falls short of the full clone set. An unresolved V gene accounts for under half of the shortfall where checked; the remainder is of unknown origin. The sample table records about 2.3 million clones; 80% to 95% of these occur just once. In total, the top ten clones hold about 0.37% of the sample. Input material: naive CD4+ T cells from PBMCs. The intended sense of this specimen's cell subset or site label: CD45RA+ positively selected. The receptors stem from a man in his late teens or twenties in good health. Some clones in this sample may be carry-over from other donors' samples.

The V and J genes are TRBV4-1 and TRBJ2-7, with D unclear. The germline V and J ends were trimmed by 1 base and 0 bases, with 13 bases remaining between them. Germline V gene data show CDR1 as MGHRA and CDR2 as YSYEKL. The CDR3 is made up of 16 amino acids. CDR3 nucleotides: TGCGCCAGCAGCCAAGCTGCCCTTCCGGGCTCCTACGAGCAGTACTTC. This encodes CASSQAALPGSYEQYF.

The CDR3 coding sequence is TGTGCCAGCAGTGATGGACAGGGAAAAAACTATGGCTACACCTTC. It specifies CASSDGQGKNYGYTF. The V gene is TRBV25-1, the J gene TRBJ1-2; TRBD1 agrees at 8 bases. Germline V CDR1 and CDR2: MGHDK, SYGVNS. The CDR3 covers 15 residues. Losses at the gene ends were 3 bases for V and 2 bases for J; bases not matched to a gene: 5.

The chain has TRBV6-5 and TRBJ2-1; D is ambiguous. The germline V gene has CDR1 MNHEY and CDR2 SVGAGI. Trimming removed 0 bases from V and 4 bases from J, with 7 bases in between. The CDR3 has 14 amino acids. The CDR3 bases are TGTGCCAGCAGTTACTCTAGCAGGTACAATGAGCAGTTCTTC. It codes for CASSYSSRYNEQFF.

The CDR3, as DNA: TGCGCCAGCAGCCAGTCTGGGGATACGCAGTATTTT. Its translation is CASSQSGDTQYF. The chain carries TRBV4-1 and TRBJ2-3; the D is unclear. Germline CDR1 is MGHRA and CDR2 is YSYEKL. This CDR3 comprises 12 residues. V lost 3 bases to trimming and J lost 6 bases, with 7 bases between them.

CDR3 amino acids: CASSLSAFRNTIYF. The DNA for the CDR3 is TGTGCCAGCAGCCTCTCAGCTTTTAGAAACACCATATATTTT. The genes are TRBV5-8 and TRBJ1-3, with no clear D. The CDR3 runs to 14 residues. Trimming left V 4 bases short and J 5 bases short, with 13 bases between. Germline CDR1 is SGHTS and CDR2 is YDEGEE. Full variable domain (rest looked up from reference TRBV5-8 and TRBJ1-3): EAGVTQSPTHLIKTRGQQATLRCSPISGHTSVYWYQQALGLGLQFLLWYDEGEERNRGNFPPRFSGRQFPNYSSELNVNALELEDSALYLCASSLSAFRNTIYFGEGSWLTVV.

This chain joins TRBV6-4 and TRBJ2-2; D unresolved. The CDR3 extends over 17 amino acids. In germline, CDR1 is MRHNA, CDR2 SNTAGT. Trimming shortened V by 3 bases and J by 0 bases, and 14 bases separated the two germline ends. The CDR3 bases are TGTGCCAGCAGTGAGGTTGGCTACCTTACGAACACCGGGGAGCTGTTTTTT. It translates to CASSEVGYLTNTGELFF.

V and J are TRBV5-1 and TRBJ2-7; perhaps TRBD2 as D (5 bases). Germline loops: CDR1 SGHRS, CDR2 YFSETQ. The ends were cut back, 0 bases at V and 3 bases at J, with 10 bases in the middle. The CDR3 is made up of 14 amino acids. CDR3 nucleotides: TGCGCCAGCAGCTTGGCCCGGGGTCACTACGAGCAGTACTTC. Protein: CASSLARGHYEQYF.

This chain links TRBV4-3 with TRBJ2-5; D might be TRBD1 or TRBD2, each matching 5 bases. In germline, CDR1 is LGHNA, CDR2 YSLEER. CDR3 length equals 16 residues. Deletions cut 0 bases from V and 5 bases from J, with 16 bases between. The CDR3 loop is CASSQDWVRGAETQYF. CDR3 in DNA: TGCGCCAGCAGCCAAGACTGGGTGAGAGGGGCGGAGACCCAGTACTTC.

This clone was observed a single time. The CDR3 region is CASSPSPGRSYNEQFF. The CDR3 DNA reads TGTGCCAGCTCCCCCTCTCCGGGACGCTCCTACAATGAGCAGTTCTTC. J is TRBJ2-1 and V is TRBV2; D assignment may be TRBD1 or TRBD2 (5 bases each). CDR3 size: 16 residues. From germline, CDR1 is SNHLY and CDR2 FYNNEI. V lost 8 bases and J 0 bases, leaving 17 bases between the germline ends.

CDR3 in amino acids: CASRPSRGRVYEQYF. CDR3 nucleotide sequence: TGTGCCAGCAGACCATCTAGAGGCCGAGTCTACGAGCAGTACTTC. This chain joins TRBV11-2 and TRBJ2-7; D call uncertain. V gave up 6 bases and J gave up 3 bases, with 18 bases separating them. CDR1 and CDR2 (germline): SGHAT, FQNNGV. CDR3 length: 15 residues.

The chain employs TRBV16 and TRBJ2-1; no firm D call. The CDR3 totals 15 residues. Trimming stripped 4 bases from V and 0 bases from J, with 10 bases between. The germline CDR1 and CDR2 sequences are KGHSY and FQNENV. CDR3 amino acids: CASSPTISSYNEQFF. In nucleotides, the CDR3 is TGTGCCAGCAGCCCCACCATAAGCTCCTACAATGAGCAGTTCTTC. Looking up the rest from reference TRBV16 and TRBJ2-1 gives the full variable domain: GEEVAQTPKHLVRGEGQKAKLYCAPIKGHSYVFWYQQVLKNEFKFLISFQNENVFDETGMPKERFSAKCLPNSPCSLEIQATKLEDSAVYFCASSPTISSYNEQFFGPGTRLTVL.

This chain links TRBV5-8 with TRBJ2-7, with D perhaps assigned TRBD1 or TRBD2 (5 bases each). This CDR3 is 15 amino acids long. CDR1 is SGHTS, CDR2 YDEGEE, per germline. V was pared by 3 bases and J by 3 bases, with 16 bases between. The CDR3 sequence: CASSYGKWGFYEQYF. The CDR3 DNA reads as TGTGCCAGCAGCTATGGAAAGTGGGGGTTCTACGAGCAGTACTTC.

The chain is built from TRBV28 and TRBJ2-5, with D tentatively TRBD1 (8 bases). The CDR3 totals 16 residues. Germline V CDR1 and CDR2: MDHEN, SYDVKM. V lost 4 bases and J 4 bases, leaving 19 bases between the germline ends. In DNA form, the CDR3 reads TGTGCCAGCAGTTCCCCAGGGGGCGGGGGAAGAGAGACCCAGTACTTC. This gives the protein CASSSPGGGGRETQYF.

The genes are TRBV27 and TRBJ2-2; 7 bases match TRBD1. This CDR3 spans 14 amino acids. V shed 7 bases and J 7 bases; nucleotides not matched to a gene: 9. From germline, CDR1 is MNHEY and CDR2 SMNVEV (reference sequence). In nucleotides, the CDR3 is TGTGCCAGCAACCTAGGAAGGGACAGCGGGGAGCTGTTTTTT. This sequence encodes CASNLGRDSGELFF.

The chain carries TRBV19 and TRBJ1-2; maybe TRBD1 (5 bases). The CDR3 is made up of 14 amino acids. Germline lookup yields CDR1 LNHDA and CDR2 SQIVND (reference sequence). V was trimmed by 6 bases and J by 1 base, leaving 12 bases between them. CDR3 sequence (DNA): TGTGCCAGTAGCCGGGACTTTTATAACTATGGCTACACCTTC. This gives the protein CASSRDFYNYGYTF.

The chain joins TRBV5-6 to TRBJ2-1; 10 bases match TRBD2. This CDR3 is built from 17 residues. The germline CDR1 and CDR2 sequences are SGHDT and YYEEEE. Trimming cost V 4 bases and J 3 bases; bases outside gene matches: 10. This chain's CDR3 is CASSKPLAGVFYNEQFF. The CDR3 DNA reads TGTGCCAGCAGCAAACCCCTAGCGGGAGTGTTCTACAATGAGCAGTTCTTC.

CDR3 in amino acids: CASSQIPGQANYGYTF. In DNA, the CDR3 is TGCGCCAGCAGCCAAATCCCGGGACAGGCCAACTATGGCTACACCTTC. The chain recombines TRBV4-1 with TRBJ1-2, with 8 positions matching TRBD1. The CDR3 has 16 amino acids. Germline values: CDR1 MGHRA, CDR2 YSYEKL. With V trimmed by 2 bases and J by 2 bases, 7 bases remained unmatched.

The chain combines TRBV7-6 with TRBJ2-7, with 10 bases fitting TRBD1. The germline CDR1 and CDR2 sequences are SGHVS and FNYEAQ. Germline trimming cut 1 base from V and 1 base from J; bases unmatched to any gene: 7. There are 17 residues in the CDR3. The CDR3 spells CASSLGARTGGSYEQYF. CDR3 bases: TGTGCCAGCAGCTTAGGAGCCAGGACAGGGGGTTCCTACGAGCAGTACTTC. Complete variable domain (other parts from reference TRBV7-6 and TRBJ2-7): GAGVSQSPRYKVTKRGQDVALRCDPISGHVSLYWYRQALGQGPEFLTYFNYEAQQDKSGLPNDRFSAERPEGSISTLTIQRTEQRDSAMYRCASSLGARTGGSYEQYFGPGTRLTVT.

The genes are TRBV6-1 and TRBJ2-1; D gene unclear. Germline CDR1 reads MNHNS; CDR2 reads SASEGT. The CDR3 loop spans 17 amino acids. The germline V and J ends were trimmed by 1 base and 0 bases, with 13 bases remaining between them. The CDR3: CASSEGPRTLSYNEQFF. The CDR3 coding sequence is TGTGCCAGCAGTGAAGGTCCGCGGACCCTCTCCTACAATGAGCAGTTCTTC.

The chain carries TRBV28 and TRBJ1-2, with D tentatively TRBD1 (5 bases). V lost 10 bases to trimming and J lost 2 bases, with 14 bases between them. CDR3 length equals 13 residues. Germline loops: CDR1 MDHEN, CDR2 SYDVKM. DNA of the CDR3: TGTGCCACGGACGGGACGTACAACTATGGCTACACCTTC. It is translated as CATDGTYNYGYTF.

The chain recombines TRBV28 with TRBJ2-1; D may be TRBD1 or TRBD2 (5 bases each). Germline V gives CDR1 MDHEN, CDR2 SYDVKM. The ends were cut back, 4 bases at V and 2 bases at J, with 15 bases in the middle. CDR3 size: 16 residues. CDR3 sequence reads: CASSSAGASPYNEQFF. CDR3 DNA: TGTGCCAGCAGTTCCGCCGGGGCTAGCCCCTACAATGAGCAGTTCTTC. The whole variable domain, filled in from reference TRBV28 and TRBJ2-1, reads DVKVTQSSRYLVKRTGEKVFLECVQDMDHENMFWYRQDPGLGLRLIYFSYDVKMKEKGDIPEGYSVSREKKERFSLILESASTNQTSMYLCASSSAGASPYNEQFFGPGTRLTVL.

The CDR3 region is CASSQTGSGANVLTF. The CDR3 DNA reads as TGCGCCAGCAGCCAAACAGGGTCTGGGGCCAACGTCCTGACTTTC. J is TRBJ2-6 and V is TRBV4-1, with D perhaps TRBD1 (6 bases). Between the trimmed V and J ends, which lost 2 bases and 1 base, there was a span of 6 bases. Per germline, CDR1 MGHRA and CDR2 YSYEKL. This CDR3 has 15 amino acids.

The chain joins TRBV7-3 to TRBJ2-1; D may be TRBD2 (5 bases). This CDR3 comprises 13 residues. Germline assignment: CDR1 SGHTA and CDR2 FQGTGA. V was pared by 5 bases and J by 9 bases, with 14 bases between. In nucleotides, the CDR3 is TGTGCCAGCAGCCGAGGGCGCTTATTTGAGCAGTTCTTC. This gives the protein CASSRGRLFEQFF. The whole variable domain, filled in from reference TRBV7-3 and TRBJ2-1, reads GAGVSQTPSNKVTEKGKYVELRCDPISGHTALYWYRQSLGQGPEFLIYFQGTGAADDSGLPNDRFFAVRPEGSVSTLKIQRTERGDSAVYLCASSRGRLFEQFFGPGTRLTVL.